The 7 T cell receptor beta chains reported below all come from one sample, sequenced in a study of blood T cell repertoires in COVID-19. TCRdb's table, derived via immunoSEQ multiplex PCR, lists solely in-frame clones and lacks some. The sample holds around 300,000 clones, 75% to 90% seen once. The source material was peripheral blood. Source of these receptors: a woman in her 30s who had recovered from COVID-19.

This chain connects TRBV18 to TRBJ1-4, with TRBD1 matching over 8 bases. The CDR3 runs 15 residues. With 2 bases clipped from V and 6 bases from J, the junction kept 5 bases outside the gene matches. Germline assignment: CDR1 KGHSH and CDR2 LQKENI. CDR3 nucleotide sequence: TGTGCCAGCTCACCAGAGACAGGGGCGGATGAAAAACTGTTTTTT. Its translation is CASSPETGADEKLFF.

For this clone: One end of the junction does not line up with germline, which may come from a read error. The rearrangement links TRBV7-7 to TRBJ2-7, with 9 nucleotides matching TRBD1. The CDR3 contains 15 residues. Germline lookup yields CDR1 SSHAT and CDR2 FNYEAQ (reference sequence). The CDR3 DNA sequence: TGTGCTAGCAGCTTAGGGCCGGGACAGGGATACGAGCAGTACTTC. The encoded protein is CASSLGPGQGYEQYF.

The V and J genes are TRBV28 and TRBJ2-7; D is possibly TRBD1 (6 bases). The V end was cut by 2 bases, the J end by 4 bases, with 12 bases between. The CDR3 runs to 14 residues. The germline gives CDR1 MDHEN, CDR2 SYDVKM. The chain's CDR3 is CASSLRQALYEQYF. The CDR3 DNA reads TGTGCCAGCAGTTTACGACAGGCCTTGTACGAGCAGTACTTC.

The genes are TRBV7-3 and TRBJ2-1; 7 nucleotides match TRBD2. The CDR3 is made up of 14 amino acids. The V segment lost 5 bases and the J segment 5 bases; nucleotides outside the gene matches: 6. CDR1 is SGHTA and CDR2 is FQGTGA in the germline V gene. The CDR3 loop is CASSPGTINNEQFF. DNA for the CDR3: TGTGCCAGCAGCCCCGGGACTATTAACAATGAGCAGTTCTTC.

The chain recombines TRBV4-1 with TRBJ2-7, with D maybe TRBD2 (5 bases). CDR3 length equals 14 residues. V lost 0 bases to trimming and J lost 3 bases, with 9 bases between them. CDR1 is MGHRA, CDR2 YSYEKL, per germline. As DNA, the CDR3 is TGCGCCAGCAGCCAAGACGAGGGATTCTACGAGCAGTACTTC. Protein sequence: CASSQDEGFYEQYF.

The CDR3 reads CASSLGTEYEAFF. CDR3 in DNA: TGTGCCAGCAGTTTAGGGACAGAGTATGAAGCTTTCTTT. This chain connects TRBV12-3 or TRBV12-4 to TRBJ1-1; tentatively, D is TRBD1 (6 bases). V was shortened by 1 base and J by 7 bases, with 10 bases between the two germline ends. The length of the CDR3 is 13 residues.

V gene TRBV2 combines with J gene TRBJ2-3; 9 nucleotides line up with TRBD2. V dropped 10 bases and J dropped 4; count of bases not matched to a gene: 9. Per germline, CDR1 SNHLY and CDR2 FYNNEI. The CDR3 is made up of 14 amino acids. CDR3: CATPTLAGSDTQYF. The CDR3 region has the DNA TGTGCCACCCCGACGCTAGCGGGATCAGATACGCAGTATTTT.